The present TCR beta chain was sequenced within a study of CD8 T cells in ankylosing spondylitis. The V gene lost 1 base and the J gene lost 2 bases, with 12 bases spanning the gap. This CDR3 has 15 residues. Germline loops: CDR1 SGHAT, CDR2 FQNNGV. Study-wide points: Earlier authors reported some of these motif variants in reactive arthritis synovial fluid and blood. Reports say disease-linked clones showed up significantly more in matched ankylosing spondylitis synovial fluid. Roughly eight highly homologous variants made up a TCR beta motif that seemed to typify ankylosing spondylitis blood.

From the 5' RACE reads, TCRdb called clonotypes with MiXCR, one entry per CDR3 protein. This sample has about 250,000 distinct CDR3 sequences, with over 30% found just once. To note about this clonotype: What it binds is unknown.

The V and J genes are TRBV11-2 and TRBJ2-7; D possibly corresponds to TRBD2 (7 bases). This TCR was sampled from a male donor with ankylosing spondylitis or in good health (not recorded which). Source material: blood, either unsorted or a sorted T cell fraction (not recorded which). CDR3 nucleotide sequence: TGTGCCAGCAGCTTAGGTGCGGGGGCGGCCTACGAGCAGTACTTC. It encodes CASSLGAGAAYEQYF. The complete variable domain, with remaining parts taken from reference TRBV11-2 and TRBJ2-7, reads EAGVAQSPRYKIIEKRQSVAFWCNPISGHATLYWYQQILGQGPKLLIQFQNNGVVDDSQLPKDRFSAERLKGVDSTLKIQPAKLEDSAVYLCASSLGAGAAYEQYFGPGTRLTVT.